This TCR beta chain is drawn from a study of T cell changes during pregnancy in multiple sclerosis. Produced via immunoSEQ multiplex PCR; TCRdb's table is partial and in-frame only. This table has under 60,000 clones, around 93% appearing once. This CDR3 contains 16 residues. V was pared by 4 bases and J by 2 bases, with 12 bases of the junction left unmatched. The V gene's germline CDR1 is SGHRS and CDR2 YFSETQ. The clonotype originates from a female donor with multiple sclerosis, enrolled in a pregnancy study. This sample comprised CD4+ T cells from peripheral blood mononuclear cells, obtained after pregnancy. The rearrangement uses TRBV5-1 and TRBJ2-7; 7 nucleotides line up with TRBD2. The CDR3 DNA follows: TGCGCCAGCAGCCTCTTCACTGGGCTAGCGGCCTACGAGCAGTACTTC. It is translated as CASSLFTGLAAYEQYF.